These 14 T cell receptor beta chains were all obtained from the same sample, sequenced in a study of blood T cells in healthy people across ages (dated by TCRdb to between 2014 and 2017). The library was obtained by 5' RACE. The data were produced on an Illumina HiSeq 2500. A second about 7 to 12 cycle PCR used a sample-barcoded 5' primer and a J-beta primer mix. TCRdb reworked the public reads: Q25 trimming with fastp, MiXCR clone assembly, productive beta chains retained. Here each entry gathers all rows of one CDR3 protein and keeps the most common genes and DNA. Present in this sample are about 1,400,000 distinct CDR3 sequences, about 43% of which were seen just once. The ten largest clones take up approximately 7.9% of the sample. The sequenced sample was blood. These receptors came from a woman aged 18-35 years in good health.

The count of this clonotype is one. The V gene is TRBV27, the J gene TRBJ2-7; no reliable D call. Trimming cost V 3 bases and J 0 bases, with 12 bases left between them. Per germline, CDR1 MNHEY and CDR2 SMNVEV (reference sequence). This CDR3 has 15 amino acids. CDR3 loop: CASSLVRPSSYEQYF. DNA for the CDR3: TGTGCCAGCAGTTTGGTTCGCCCGAGCTCCTACGAGCAGTACTTC.

This sequence joins TRBV4-1 and TRBJ2-3, with 8 bases aligning to TRBD2. CDR3 length: 17 amino acids. V shed 0 bases, J shed 2 bases, and the junction held 7 bases outside the gene matches. CDR1 is MGHRA and CDR2 is YSYEKL in the germline V gene. Here the CDR3 reads CASSQDTLAGPTDTQYF. The CDR3 DNA follows: TGCGCCAGCAGCCAAGATACTCTAGCGGGCCCCACAGATACGCAGTATTTT.

The chain combines TRBV7-9 with TRBJ2-5; TRBD1 agrees at 9 bases. The DNA end favors TRBJ2-7, so the J call may be wrong. The V gene's germline CDR1 is SEHNR and CDR2 FQNEAQ (reference sequence). CDR3 length: 17 residues. DNA for the CDR3: TGTGCCAGCACCAAACTGGGAGCCGGACAGGGGTTCTACGAGCAGTACTTC. As protein: CASTKLGAGQGFYEQYF.

This clonotype was observed a few times. V gene TRBV29-1 combines with J gene TRBJ2-1; the match to TRBD2 covers 7 bases. V trimming: 5 bases; J trimming: 3 bases; junction bases outside the gene matches: 10. CDR1 and CDR2 from the germline V gene are SQVTM and ANQGSEA. The CDR3 runs to 15 residues. CDR3 protein: CSVPRVGGSYNEQFF. As DNA, the CDR3 is TGCAGCGTTCCAAGGGTGGGCGGGAGCTACAATGAGCAGTTCTTC.

This clonotype was detected a few times. The chain joins TRBV3-1 to TRBJ2-2; 8 bases map to TRBD2. The CDR3 runs to 15 residues. V dropped 3 bases and J dropped 4; count of bases not matched to a gene: 4. Germline V gene data show CDR1 as LGHDT and CDR2 as YNNKEL (reference sequence). Here the CDR3 reads CASSQGLVRTGELFF. CDR3 sequence (DNA): TGTGCCAGCAGCCAGGGACTAGTACGCACCGGGGAGCTGTTTTTT.

The chain is built from TRBV7-2 and TRBJ2-1, with D unclear. Between the trimmed V and J ends, which lost 10 bases and 10 bases, there was a span of 14 bases. Germline V gives CDR1 SGHTA, CDR2 FQGNSA. The CDR3 runs 11 residues. The CDR3 protein is CATSRRTEQFF. As DNA, the CDR3 is TGTGCCACCTCCAGACGGACCGAGCAGTTCTTC.

J is TRBJ2-1 and V is TRBV4-1, with D unresolved. The CDR3 has 12 residues. Germline V gene lookup returns CDR1 MGHRA and CDR2 YSYEKL. V was shortened by 0 bases and J by 10 bases, with 7 bases between the two germline ends. CDR3 coding DNA: TGCGCCAGCAGCCAAGATTCGTGGGAGCAGTTCTTC. Translating gives CASSQDSWEQFF.

This rearrangement joins TRBV14 to TRBJ2-7; D is uncertain. V was clipped by 0 bases and J by 3 bases, with 18 bases between them. CDR1 and CDR2 (germline): SGHDN, FVKESK. This CDR3 comprises 17 residues. The CDR3 region is CASSQDGPQVSVYEQYF. CDR3 sequence (DNA): TGTGCCAGCAGCCAAGACGGCCCCCAGGTCTCGGTCTACGAGCAGTACTTC.

This clonotype turned up a few times. The genes are TRBV20-1 and TRBJ2-7, with 8 bases matching TRBD2. The CDR3 contains 13 residues. Germline CDR1 is DFQATT and CDR2 is SNEGSKA (reference sequence). V dropped 5 bases and J dropped 3; count of bases not matched to a gene: 6. CDR3 bases: TGCAGTGCTCCCCTAGCGGGCAGCTACGAGCAGTACTTC. Its protein product is CSAPLAGSYEQYF.

About this clonotype: Sequence at one end of the junction differs from germline and may be a read error. The chain carries TRBV20-1 and TRBJ1-5; 7 positions agree with TRBD1. The CDR3 consists of 16 residues. Per the germline V gene, CDR1 is DFQATT and CDR2 is SNEGSKA (reference sequence). CDR3 nucleotide sequence: TGCAGTGCTAGACCGCAAAACAGGGGTAGCAATCAGCCCCAACATTTT. This gives the protein CSARPQNRGSNQPQHF.

This clonotype appeared once. The V call is TRBV7-9, the J call TRBJ2-1; TRBD2 matches at 8 bases. The J call may be faulty, since TRBJ2-7 better matches the DNA end. This CDR3 spans 16 amino acids. Germline assignment: CDR1 SEHNR and CDR2 FQNEAQ (reference sequence). CDR3 protein: CASSPRYGTRYNEQYF. For the CDR3, the DNA is TGTGCCAGCAGCCCCCGATACGGGACTAGGTACAATGAGCAGTACTTC.

The J gene is TRBJ2-1, the V gene TRBV2; 10 nucleotides line up with TRBD2. CDR1 SNHLY and CDR2 FYNNEI come from the germline V gene. Trimming removed 6 bases from V and 8 bases from J; junction bases left unmatched: 7. CDR3 size: 14 residues. For the CDR3, the DNA is TGTGCCAGCAGGCCTAGCGGGAGCGCCTATGAGCAGTTCTTC. This translates into CASRPSGSAYEQFF.

This chain links TRBV20-1 with TRBJ1-3, with a possible D match to TRBD1 (5 bases). Germline lookup yields CDR1 DFQATT and CDR2 SNEGSKA (reference sequence). The CDR3 covers 15 residues. Trimming left V 3 bases short and J 0 bases short, with 12 bases between. In nucleotides, the CDR3 is TGCAGTGCTAGTGGGGGGGGGTCCTCTGGAAACACCATATATTTT. Residues: CSASGGGSSGNTIYF.

In its sample, this clonotype was seen a few times. V usage is TRBV20-1 and J usage is TRBJ2-1; 12 nucleotides match TRBD2. V shed 4 bases and J 6 bases; nucleotides not matched to a gene: 10. Germline CDR1 is DFQATT and CDR2 is SNEGSKA (reference sequence). The CDR3 spans 16 residues. The CDR3 is CSATSTLAGGINEQFF. The CDR3 bases are TGCAGTGCTACTAGTACACTAGCGGGGGGCATCAATGAGCAGTTCTTC.